This TCR beta chain was sequenced during a study of T cells in Graves' hyperthyroidism and ophthalmopathy. Amplification of TCR beta CDR3 regions was performed using RNA transcripts as template. TCR CDR3 underwent first-round RT-PCR with the HTBI primer set. TCRdb processed the multiplex PCR reads anew with MiXCR; each CDR3 protein has one entry. The sample has under 350,000 distinct CDR3 sequences; less than 30% are singletons. Overall study results and limits: Most thyroid clonotypes with frequency above 0.001 were detected in blood. Ophthalmopathy and stable hyperthyroidism were separated by a 13 V-J model.

Preceding any ophthalmopathy symptoms, the blood sample dates from first hyperthyroidism diagnosis. On this clonotype itself: Its antigen is not known.

CDR1 and CDR2 (germline): MRHNA, SNTAGT. CDR3 length: 13 amino acids. V shed 5 bases and J shed 5 bases, with 12 bases lying between them. The chain uses TRBV6-4 and TRBJ2-5; the D is unclear. This TCR derives from a man aged 40-49 years with Graves' hyperthyroidism that later progressed to Graves' ophthalmopathy. Sequences were obtained from blood. The CDR3 bases are TGTGCCAGCAGTTTACGGGTGAGGGAGACCCAGTACTTC. Encoded protein: CASSLRVRETQYF.